These T cell receptor beta chains were read from a single sample in a study of blood T cell repertoires in COVID-19. Measured with immunoSEQ multiplex PCR; TCRdb has only the in-frame clones, and not every one. Of approximately 310,000 clones listed, roughly 85% are singletons. The sequencing input was PBMCs or T cells enriched from blood (not recorded which). The receptors come from a woman aged 25 to 39 who had been exposed to COVID-19. Each CDR3 is given with its conserved first and last residue.

v_call	j_call	cdr3_aa
TRBV21-1	TRBJ2-5	CASSKAQRYGMGETQYF
TRBV28	TRBJ1-2	CASREQGVTNYGYTF
TRBV7-6	TRBJ2-1	CASSSSGGYNEQFF
TRBV27	TRBJ1-3	CASSFSHAGNTIYF
TRBV7-9	TRBJ2-3	CASSSPRDRGGNTQYF
TRBV9	TRBJ1-1	CASSVGSHTEAFF
TRBV29-1	TRBJ1-2	CSVGRGGYGYTF
TRBV30	TRBJ2-4	CAWSISAREGNIQYF
TRBV13	TRBJ1-1	CASSLRGRWYTEAFF
TRBV10-1	TRBJ2-5	CASSRRTGETQYF
TRBV27	TRBJ2-6	CASSPQGPGANVLTF
TRBV6-5	TRBJ2-7	CASSTNWDSLNQQYF
TRBV7-8	TRBJ2-7	CASSSSFGGSYEQYF
TRBV5-1	TRBJ1-6	CASGDGGFNSPLHF
TRBV7-9	TRBJ2-5	CASSSPGLATSTQYF
TRBV5-4	TRBJ2-7	CASSRRDQSLEQYF
TRBV19	TRBJ1-5	CASSKEGARSINQPQHF
TRBV19	TRBJ2-1	CASSLRQGKVYNEQFF
TRBV19	TRBJ2-1	CASTIDRGNEQFF
TRBV6-6	TRBJ2-7	CASSLGQPYEQYF
TRBV5-1	TRBJ2-1	CASSYGLAAEAEQFF
TRBV10-3	TRBJ2-3	CAAGGALGTDTQYF
TRBV24-1	TRBJ2-1	CATSDFGTSNYEQFF
TRBV5-1	TRBJ2-3	CASSLVSGGPTITDTQYF
TRBV10-3	TRBJ1-5	CAISEWDRGPSNQPQHF
TRBV15	TRBJ2-5	CATSRDGGRQQETQYF
TRBV9	TRBJ2-7	CASSVVGSGSYEQYF
TRBV12-3/TRBV12-4	TRBJ1-6	CASSGAYSPLHF
TRBV28	TRBJ2-1	CASSIAGTSSHNEQFF
TRBV7-2	TRBJ2-6	CASSFYRPSGANVLTF
TRBV7-2	TRBJ1-3	CASSLARLGNTIYF
TRBV7-9	TRBJ2-5	CASSEAGMVETQYF
TRBV7-3	TRBJ2-5	CASSSTGGLETQYF
TRBV5-6	TRBJ1-5	CASSLMGSDQPQHF
TRBV19	TRBJ1-1	CASTGTERRAFF
TRBV7-2	TRBJ2-7	CASSAPWTSYEQYF
TRBV2	TRBJ2-4	CASTLSFNIQYF
TRBV28	TRBJ1-6	CASESGKENSPLHF
TRBV5-6	TRBJ1-1	CASSLGTGFGEAFF
TRBV25-1	TRBJ1-2	CASSERQGSTYGYTF
TRBV7-9	TRBJ1-2	CASSSTDRLDGYTF
TRBV5-1	TRBJ1-2	CASSLALLSGYTF
TRBV18	TRBJ1-6	CASTYSSYNSPLHF
TRBV18	TRBJ2-7	CASSPKQLYEQYF
TRBV12-3/TRBV12-4	TRBJ2-3	CASSLAFRDTQYF
TRBV28	TRBJ2-7	CASSLLADLFTSSYEQYF
TRBV2	TRBJ2-1	CASSEAEYNEQFF
TRBV27	TRBJ1-4	CASSPQPGQGAEKLFF
TRBV3-1/TRBV3-2	TRBJ2-1	CASSQDGGRNEQFF
TRBV11-1	TRBJ1-1	CASSLTGGGDEAFF
TRBV14	TRBJ2-1	CASSQDWGLDEQFF
TRBV7-9	TRBJ2-1	CASSFPLAGDEQFF
TRBV18	TRBJ1-2	CASSRDRGDDYGYTF
TRBV4-3	TRBJ1-5	CASSQDRQGYLGNQPQHF
TRBV12-5	TRBJ1-3	CASGLPPGQGWNTIYF
TRBV7-3	TRBJ2-7	CASSLDRGYAYEQYF
TRBV28	TRBJ2-1	CASSPLGTSGRGGSYNEQFF
TRBV7-3	TRBJ2-7	CASSLASGAQTYEQYF